These 20 T cell receptor beta chains were all obtained from the same sample, sequenced in a study of blood T cell repertoires in COVID-19. Data came from immunoSEQ multiplex PCR; TCRdb stores just in-frame clones and leaves some out. The sample shows hundreds of thousands of clones, almost 90% of them seen only once. Material: PBMCs or T cells enriched from blood (not recorded which). The receptors were sampled from a young man who had been exposed to COVID-19.

V usage is TRBV6-5 and J usage is TRBJ1-4; D is undetermined. Trimming removed 2 bases at V and 8 bases at J, with 9 bases between. CDR3 length equals 13 residues. CDR1 is MNHEY and CDR2 is SVGAGI in the germline V gene. DNA for the CDR3: TGTGCCAGCAGTTACGGTCTGCGGGAAAAACTGTTTTTT. Translated, it gives CASSYGLREKLFF.

V and J are TRBV9 and TRBJ2-5; tentative D call: TRBD2 (6 bases). Deletions cut 3 bases from V and 5 bases from J, with 20 bases between. The CDR3 totals 16 residues. Germline values: CDR1 SGDLS, CDR2 YYNGEE. The CDR3 is CASSAIEGLAIETQYF. CDR3 bases: TGTGCCAGCAGCGCAATTGAGGGGCTAGCGATCGAGACCCAGTACTTC.

This chain links TRBV3-1 (or the pseudogene TRBV3-2) with TRBJ2-2, with 9 bases fitting TRBD1. The V segment lost 3 bases and the J segment 4 bases; nucleotides outside the gene matches: 6. This CDR3 is 16 amino acids long. Germline CDR1 and CDR2: LGHDT and YNNKEL (reference sequence). The CDR3 sequence: CASSQGQGAITGELFF. CDR3 DNA: TGTGCCAGCAGCCAGGGACAGGGCGCTATCACCGGGGAGCTGTTTTTT.

The V gene is TRBV4-3, the J gene TRBJ2-3; perhaps TRBD2 as D (5 bases). Germline V gene data show CDR1 as LGHNA and CDR2 as YSLEER. The CDR3 sequence is 14 residues long. V was trimmed by 5 bases and J by 1 base, leaving 10 bases between them. The DNA of the CDR3 is TGCGCCAGCAGCTACAGACTACGCACAGATACGCAGTATTTT. Residues: CASSYRLRTDTQYF.

CDR3 nucleotides: TGTGCCAGCAGTTTCAGCGGGGGGGGGTACGAGCAGTACTTC. Translating gives CASSFSGGGYEQYF. The chain recombines TRBV27 with TRBJ2-7; 10 bases agree with TRBD2. The J segment lost 4 bases and the V segment lost 3 bases, leaving 3 bases of the junction unmatched. This CDR3 spans 14 amino acids. Germline loops: CDR1 MNHEY, CDR2 SMNVEV (reference sequence).

The chain uses TRBV2 and TRBJ1-2; D unclear. V lost 11 bases and J 9 bases, leaving 13 bases between the germline ends. The CDR3 sequence is 10 residues long. Germline CDR1 is SNHLY and CDR2 is FYNNEI. CDR3 residues: CAGYRVSYTF. The CDR3 DNA sequence: TGTGCCGGCTACAGAGTGAGCTACACCTTC.

This chain links TRBV19 with TRBJ2-7; D might be TRBD1 (6 bases). The V gene lost 11 bases and the J gene lost 3 bases, with 17 bases spanning the gap. From germline, CDR1 is LNHDA and CDR2 SQIVND (reference sequence). This CDR3 spans 13 amino acids. CDR3 protein: CAASQGRGYEQYF. CDR3 nucleotides: TGTGCCGCCTCCCAGGGCAGGGGCTACGAGCAGTACTTC.

This chain connects TRBV4-1 to TRBJ1-2, with TRBD1 matching 7 bases. V was clipped by 8 bases and J by 4 bases; unmatched bases: 7. In germline, CDR1 is MGHRA, CDR2 YSYEKL. This CDR3 is built from 13 residues. The CDR3 sequence: CASRRQGFYGYTF. The CDR3, as DNA: TGCGCCAGCCGTCGACAGGGCTTCTATGGCTACACCTTC.

The genes are TRBV5-1 and TRBJ2-1; a weak D match, TRBD1 (6 bases). V was clipped by 1 base and J by 5 bases, with 13 bases between them. The germline V gene has CDR1 SGHRS and CDR2 YFSETQ. The CDR3 totals 15 residues. The CDR3 DNA reads TGCGCCAGCAGCTTGAACAGGGCTTCAGACAATGAGCAGTTCTTC. Its protein is CASSLNRASDNEQFF.

This chain links TRBV27 with TRBJ1-2; tentative D call: TRBD1 (6 bases). Germline V gene sequence: CDR1 MNHEY, CDR2 SMNVEV (reference sequence). V was trimmed by 2 bases and J by 5 bases, leaving 21 bases between them. The CDR3 totals 17 residues. The CDR3 DNA is TGTGCCAGCAGTTTAGACGGCAGGGGAGGGGGTTGGTATGGCTACACCTTC. Its translation is CASSLDGRGGGWYGYTF.

V and J are TRBV5-5 and TRBJ2-1; D is undetermined. This CDR3 contains 16 residues. Trimming stripped 5 bases from V and 2 bases from J, with 17 bases between. CDR1 and CDR2 (germline): SGHKS, YYEKEE (reference sequence). CDR3 bases: TGTGCCAGCAGTCCCACGTCCGGCCAGGCCTACAATGAGCAGTTCTTC. The encoded protein is CASSPTSGQAYNEQFF.

This chain uses TRBV30 with TRBJ1-6, with D maybe TRBD1 (6 bases). The CDR3 consists of 13 residues. The V gene lost 3 bases and the J gene lost 8 bases, with 11 bases spanning the gap. Germline CDR1 reads GTSNPN; CDR2 reads SVGIG (reference sequence). CDR3 DNA sequence: TGTGCCTGGAGAGGGACATTGCATTCACCCCTCCACTTT. Its translation is CAWRGTLHSPLHF. Full variable domain (outside the CDR3, taken from reference TRBV30 and TRBJ1-6): SQTIHQWPATLVQPVGSPLSLECTVEGTSNPNLYWYRQAAGRGLQLLFYSVGIGQISSEVPQNLSASRPQDRQFILSSKKLLLSDSGFYLCAWRGTLHSPLHFGNGTRLTVT.

This sequence joins TRBV2 and TRBJ1-2, with D perhaps matching TRBD1 (6 bases). Germline CDR1 and CDR2: SNHLY and FYNNEI. The length of the CDR3 is 14 residues. Trimming removed 6 bases at V and 3 bases at J, with 14 bases between. CDR3 in DNA: TGTGCCAGCAGATCCCACAGGGCGCACTATGGCTACACCTTC. Its translation: CASRSHRAHYGYTF. The full variable domain, its missing parts supplied by reference TRBV2 and TRBJ1-2, is EPEVTQTPSHQVTQMGQEVILRCVPISNHLYFYWYRQILGQKVEFLVSFYNNEISEKSEIFDDQFSVERPDGSNFTLKIRSTKLEDSAMYFCASRSHRAHYGYTFGSGTRLTVV.

The rearrangement uses TRBV7-7 and TRBJ2-3; D might be TRBD1 (8 bases). V lost 4 bases and J 5 bases, leaving 16 bases between the germline ends. The CDR3 runs to 15 residues. Per germline, CDR1 SSHAT and CDR2 FNYEAQ (reference sequence). CDR3 in DNA: TGTGCCAGCAGCTACAGGGGGGGGGCCGGAGATACGCAGTATTTT. It encodes CASSYRGGAGDTQYF.

This clone was counted only a few times. The rearrangement links TRBV13 to TRBJ1-2; 9 bases match TRBD1. The CDR3 sequence is 17 residues long. The V gene end was trimmed by 5 bases and the J gene end by 2 bases; junction bases not matched to a gene: 12. Per the germline V gene, CDR1 is PRHDT and CDR2 is FYEKMQ (reference sequence). CDR3 DNA: TGTGCCAGCAGCGCACCCGTCCCAACAGGGGGCAACTATGGCTACACCTTC. The encoded protein is CASSAPVPTGGNYGYTF.

The chain joins TRBV29-1 to TRBJ1-1; the D is unclear. CDR3 length: 11 amino acids. V was shortened by 4 bases and J by 4 bases, with 7 bases between the two germline ends. Germline V gene lookup returns CDR1 SQVTM and CDR2 ANQGSEA. CDR3 amino acids: CSVARVTEAFF. CDR3 DNA: TGCAGCGTTGCGAGGGTCACTGAAGCTTTCTTT.

V is TRBV19 and J is TRBJ1-2, with 8 positions matching TRBD1. CDR3 size: 13 residues. Losses at the gene ends were 5 bases for V and 4 bases for J; bases not matched to a gene: 3. Per the germline V gene, CDR1 is LNHDA and CDR2 is SQIVND (reference sequence). This CDR3 reads CASSRTGSYGYTF. Here the CDR3 DNA reads TGTGCCAGTAGTCGGACAGGGAGCTATGGCTACACCTTC.

V usage is TRBV2 and J usage is TRBJ1-4; perhaps TRBD1 as D (5 bases). CDR1 is SNHLY, CDR2 FYNNEI, per germline. Deletions cut 10 bases from V and 6 bases from J, with 18 bases between. The CDR3 loop spans 14 amino acids. CDR3 sequence reads: CATYNLGGDEKLFF. CDR3 coding DNA: TGTGCCACCTATAACCTCGGAGGGGATGAAAAACTGTTTTTT.

Only one count was recorded for this clone. The V and J genes are TRBV12-3 or TRBV12-4 and TRBJ1-2; D uncertain. The CDR3 is 13 amino acids. V was pared by 8 bases and J by 8 bases, with 18 bases between. In nucleotides, the CDR3 is TGTGCCAGCCAGACCACACGGGAGTCAGGCTACACCTTC. Its protein is CASQTTRESGYTF.

This chain links TRBV19 with TRBJ1-4, with a possible D match to TRBD1 (5 bases). The V and J ends lost 1 base and 5 bases respectively, with 14 bases between them. Looked up from germline, CDR1 is LNHDA and CDR2 is SQIVND (reference sequence). This CDR3 contains 16 residues. DNA of the CDR3: TGTGCCAGTAGTATAGGAGTGGGGCAAAGCAATGAAAAACTGTTTTTT. Amino acids: CASSIGVGQSNEKLFF.